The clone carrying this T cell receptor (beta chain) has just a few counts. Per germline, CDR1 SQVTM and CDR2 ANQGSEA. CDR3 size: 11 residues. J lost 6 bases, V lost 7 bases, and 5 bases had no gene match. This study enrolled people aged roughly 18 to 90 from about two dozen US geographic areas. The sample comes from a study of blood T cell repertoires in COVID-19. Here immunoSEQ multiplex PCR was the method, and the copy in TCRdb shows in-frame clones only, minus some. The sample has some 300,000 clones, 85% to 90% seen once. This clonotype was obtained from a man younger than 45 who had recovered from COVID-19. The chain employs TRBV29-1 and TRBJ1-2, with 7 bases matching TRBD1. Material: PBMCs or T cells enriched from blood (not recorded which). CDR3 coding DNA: TGCAGCGCCACCGGGACAGATGGCTACACCTTC. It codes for CSATGTDGYTF.